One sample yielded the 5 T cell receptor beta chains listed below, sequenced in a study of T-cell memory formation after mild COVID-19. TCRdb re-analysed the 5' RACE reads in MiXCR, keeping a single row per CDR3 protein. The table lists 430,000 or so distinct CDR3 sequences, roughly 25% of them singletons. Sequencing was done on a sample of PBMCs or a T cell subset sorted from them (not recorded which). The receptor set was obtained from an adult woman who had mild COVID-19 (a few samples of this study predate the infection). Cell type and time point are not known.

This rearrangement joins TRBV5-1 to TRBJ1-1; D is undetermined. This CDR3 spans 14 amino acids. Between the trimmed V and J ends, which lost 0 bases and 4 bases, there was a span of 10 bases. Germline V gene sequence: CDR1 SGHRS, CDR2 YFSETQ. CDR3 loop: CASSLEGSRTEAFF. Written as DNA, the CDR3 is TGCGCCAGCAGCTTGGAAGGGTCACGCACTGAAGCTTTCTTT.

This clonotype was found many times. The chain's CDR3 is CASSLSRAGGLSYEQYF. The DNA of the CDR3 is TGTGCCAGCAGCTTAAGCAGGGCGGGAGGTCTCTCCTACGAGCAGTACTTC. The chain recombines TRBV7-2 with TRBJ2-7; TRBD2 matches 8 bases. Per the germline V gene, CDR1 is SGHTA and CDR2 is FQGNSA. CDR3 length: 17 amino acids. V lost 2 bases to trimming and J lost 0 bases; unmatched junction nucleotides: 9. Combining the CDR3 with reference TRBV7-2 and TRBJ2-7 gives the whole variable domain GAGVSQSPSNKVTEKGKDVELRCDPISGHTALYWYRQSLGQGLEFLIYFQGNSAPDKSGLPSDRFSAERTGGSVSTLTIQRTQQEDSAVYLCASSLSRAGGLSYEQYFGPGTRLTVT.

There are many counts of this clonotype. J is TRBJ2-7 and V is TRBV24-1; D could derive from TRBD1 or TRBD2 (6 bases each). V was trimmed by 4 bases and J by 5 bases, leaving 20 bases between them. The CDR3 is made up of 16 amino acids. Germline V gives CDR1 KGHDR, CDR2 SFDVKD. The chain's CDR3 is CATSDRPTTGGHEQYF. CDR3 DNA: TGTGCCACCAGTGACCGTCCGACAACCGGGGGCCACGAGCAGTACTTC.

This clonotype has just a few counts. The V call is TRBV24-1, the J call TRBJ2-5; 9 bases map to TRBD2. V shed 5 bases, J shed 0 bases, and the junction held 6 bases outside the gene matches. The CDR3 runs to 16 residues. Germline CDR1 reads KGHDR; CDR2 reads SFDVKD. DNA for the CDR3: TGTGCCACCAGTGGGGGCGGGGGGGCCTACCAAGAGACCCAGTACTTC. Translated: CATSGGGGAYQETQYF.

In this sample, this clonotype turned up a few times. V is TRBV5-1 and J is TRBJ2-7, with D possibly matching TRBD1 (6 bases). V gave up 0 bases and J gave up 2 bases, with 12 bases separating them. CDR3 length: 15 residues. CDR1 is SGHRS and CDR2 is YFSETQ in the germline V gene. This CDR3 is CASSLGWTDTYEQYF. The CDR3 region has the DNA TGCGCCAGCAGCTTGGGGTGGACAGATACCTACGAGCAGTACTTC.